This TCR beta chain comes out of a study of blood T cell repertoires in COVID-19. Study processing details: Using reference gene primer amplification, nucleated cell counts were estimated. Method: immunoSEQ multiplex PCR; TCRdb's copy keeps in-frame clones and lacks some. V and J calls and clone size are given by that table; D and trimming were obtained from the DNA. This table holds fewer than 65,000 clones, roughly nine tenths found once. The CDR3 is 15 amino acids. Germline values: CDR1 KGHDR, CDR2 SFDVKD. V lost 4 bases, J lost 3 bases, and 7 bases stayed unmatched. This clone was detected only once.

Sequenced input: peripheral blood. The genes are TRBV24-1 and TRBJ1-1; 7 bases are shared with TRBD1. This clonotype originated in a man aged 60 to 69 with acute or convalescent COVID-19. The CDR3 DNA is TGTGCCACCAGTGACTCATCCACAGGGGACACTGAAGCTTTCTTT. Translated: CATSDSSTGDTEAFF.